The sample holds one count of the clone carrying this T cell receptor (beta chain). What it binds is not known. This entry belongs to a study of Graves' ophthalmopathy and Graves' hyperthyroidism. Study context: Hyperthyroidism qualified as stable when ophthalmopathy did not develop within 18 months of follow-up. The study, taken as a whole, reports: From stable hyperthyroidism, ophthalmopathy was separated by a 13-signature model with 85% to 90% sensitivity and 75% to 82% specificity.

Germline V gene sequence: CDR1 SQVTM, CDR2 ANQGSEA. CDR3 length: 13 residues. The germline V and J ends were trimmed by 5 bases and 2 bases, with 12 bases remaining between them. Amplification targeted the TCR beta CDR3 regions, with RNA transcripts as the source material. RT-PCR was first run with HTBI primers, then multiplex PCR in a second round. TCRdb analysed the multiplex PCR reads with MiXCR anew, one entry per CDR3 protein. This repertoire shows about 550,000 distinct CDR3 sequences, 35% to 40% found once; its top ten account for about 4%. Sequencing was carried out using peripheral blood or thyroid tissue (not recorded which). This receptor was obtained from an adult man with Graves' hyperthyroidism. The chain has TRBV29-1 and TRBJ1-1; D call uncertain. The CDR3 DNA is TGCAGCGTTTACGCAGACCTAAACACTGAAGCTTTCTTT. Translation: CSVYADLNTEAFF. Drawing the rest from reference TRBV29-1 and TRBJ1-1, the complete variable domain is SAVISQKPSRDICQRGTSLTIQCQVDSQVTMMFWYRQQPGQSLTLIATANQGSEATYESGFVIDKFPISRPNLTFSTLTVSNMSPEDSSIYLCSVYADLNTEAFFGQGTRLTVV.